This T cell receptor beta chain was obtained from a study of OX40 agonist ivuxolimab in advanced cancers. Across the whole study: Patients took ivuxolimab, an agonistic anti-OX40 (CD134) antibody. The study's findings and limits: Blood T cells, both CD4+ and CD8+, expanded clonally by week 6 at 0.1 to 3.0 mg/kg. Antigen specificity of clonally expanded peripheral T cells was not established.

Only one count was recorded for this clone. The target antigen is unknown. From germline, CDR1 is SGHRS and CDR2 YFSETQ. With 4 bases removed from V and 3 bases from J, the gap between germline ends came to 8 bases. The CDR3 has 13 amino acids. Measured with immunoSEQ multiplex PCR; TCRdb has only the in-frame clones, and not every one. The table records around 70,000 clones, 90% to 95% of them present only once. The rearrangement links TRBV5-1 to TRBJ2-1; D may be TRBD2 (5 bases). This clonotype was obtained from an adult with an advanced solid tumor such as melanoma, head and neck, liver or kidney cancer. Here the sequenced sample was CD4+ or CD8+ T cells sorted from blood, taken in a trial of the OX40 agonist ivuxolimab. As DNA, the CDR3 is TGCGCCAGCAGCCAAAGCGGCTACAATGAGCAGTTCTTC. Translating gives CASSQSGYNEQFF.